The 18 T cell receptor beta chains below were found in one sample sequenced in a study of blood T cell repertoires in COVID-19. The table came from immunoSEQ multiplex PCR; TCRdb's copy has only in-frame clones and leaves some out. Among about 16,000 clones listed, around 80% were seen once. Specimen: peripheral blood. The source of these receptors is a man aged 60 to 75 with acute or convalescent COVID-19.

CDR3 sequence reads: CAWSGGSYGYTF. The CDR3 nucleotides read TGTGCCTGGAGCGGAGGGAGTTATGGCTACACCTTC. The chain recombines TRBV30 with TRBJ1-2; no clear D. The length of the CDR3 is 12 residues. The germline V and J ends were trimmed by 3 bases and 5 bases, with 10 bases remaining between them. Germline V gives CDR1 GTSNPN, CDR2 SVGIG (reference sequence). Combining the CDR3 with reference TRBV30 and TRBJ1-2 gives the whole variable domain SQTIHQWPATLVQPVGSPLSLECTVEGTSNPNLYWYRQAAGRGLQLLFYSVGIGQISSEVPQNLSASRPQDRQFILSSKKLLLSDSGFYLCAWSGGSYGYTFGSGTRLTVV.

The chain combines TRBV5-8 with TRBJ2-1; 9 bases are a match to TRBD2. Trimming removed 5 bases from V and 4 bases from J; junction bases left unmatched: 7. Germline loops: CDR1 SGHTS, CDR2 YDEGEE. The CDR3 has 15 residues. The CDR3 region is CASSRSGGWYNEQFF. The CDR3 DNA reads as TGTGCCAGCAGTCGGAGCGGGGGGTGGTACAATGAGCAGTTCTTC.

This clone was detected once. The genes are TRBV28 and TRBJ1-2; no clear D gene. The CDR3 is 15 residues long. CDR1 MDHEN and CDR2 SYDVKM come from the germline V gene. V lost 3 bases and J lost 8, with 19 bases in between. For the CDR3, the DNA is TGTGCCAGCAGTTTGCCCCAAGCCTCCGTCGGGGGCTACACCTTC. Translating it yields CASSLPQASVGGYTF.

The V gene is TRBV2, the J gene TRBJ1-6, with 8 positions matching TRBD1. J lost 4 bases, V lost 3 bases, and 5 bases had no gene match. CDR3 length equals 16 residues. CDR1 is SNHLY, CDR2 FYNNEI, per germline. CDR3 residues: CASSDRQGIYNSPLHF. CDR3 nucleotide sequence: TGTGCCAGCAGTGACAGACAGGGGATATATAATTCACCCCTCCACTTT.

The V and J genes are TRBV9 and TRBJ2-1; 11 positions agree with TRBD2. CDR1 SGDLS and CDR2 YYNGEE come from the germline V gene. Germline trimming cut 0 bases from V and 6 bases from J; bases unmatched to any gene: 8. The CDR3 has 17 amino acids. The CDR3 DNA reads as TGTGCCAGCAGCGTAGATCCTAGCGGGGGGTTGAGCAATGAGCAGTTCTTC. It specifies CASSVDPSGGLSNEQFF. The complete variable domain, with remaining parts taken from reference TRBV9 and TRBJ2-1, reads DSGVTQTPKHLITATGQRVTLRCSPRSGDLSVYWYQQSLDQGLQFLIQYYNGEERAKGNILERFSAQQFPDLHSELNLSSLELGDSALYFCASSVDPSGGLSNEQFFGPGTRLTVL.

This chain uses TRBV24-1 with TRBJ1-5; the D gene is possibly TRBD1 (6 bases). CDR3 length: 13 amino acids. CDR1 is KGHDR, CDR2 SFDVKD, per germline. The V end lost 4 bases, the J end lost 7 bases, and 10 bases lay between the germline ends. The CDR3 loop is CATSERTVQPQHF. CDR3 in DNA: TGTGCCACCAGTGAACGGACAGTCCAGCCCCAGCATTTT.

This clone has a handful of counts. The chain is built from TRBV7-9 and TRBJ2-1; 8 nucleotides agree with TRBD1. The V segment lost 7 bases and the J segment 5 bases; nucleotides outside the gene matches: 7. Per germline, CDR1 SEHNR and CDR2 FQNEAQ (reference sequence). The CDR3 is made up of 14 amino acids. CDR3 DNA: TGTGCCAGCAACGACAGGGACAGGAACAATGAGCAGTTCTTC. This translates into CASNDRDRNNEQFF. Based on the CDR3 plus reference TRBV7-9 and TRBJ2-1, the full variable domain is DTGVSQNPRHKITKRGQNVTFRCDPISEHNRLYWYRQTLGQGPEFLTYFQNEAQLEKSRLLSDRFSAERPKGSFSTLEIQRTEQGDSAMYLCASNDRDRNNEQFFGPGTRLTVL.

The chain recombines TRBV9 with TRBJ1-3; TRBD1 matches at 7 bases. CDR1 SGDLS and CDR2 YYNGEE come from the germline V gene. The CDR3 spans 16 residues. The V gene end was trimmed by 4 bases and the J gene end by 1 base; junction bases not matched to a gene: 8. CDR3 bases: TGTGCCAGCAGCCCCCGACAGGGCTCGTCTGGAAACACCATATATTTT. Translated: CASSPRQGSSGNTIYF.

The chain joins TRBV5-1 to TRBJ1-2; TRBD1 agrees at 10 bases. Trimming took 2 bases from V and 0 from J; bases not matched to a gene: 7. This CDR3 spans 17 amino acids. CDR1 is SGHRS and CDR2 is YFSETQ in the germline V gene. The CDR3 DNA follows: TGCGCCAGCAGCTTCCTACCCGGGACAGGGGCTAACTATGGCTACACCTTC. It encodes CASSFLPGTGANYGYTF.

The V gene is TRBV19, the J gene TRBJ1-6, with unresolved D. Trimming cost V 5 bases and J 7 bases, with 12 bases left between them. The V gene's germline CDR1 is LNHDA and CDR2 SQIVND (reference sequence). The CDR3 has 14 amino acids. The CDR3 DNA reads TGTGCCAGTAGTCGCAACAACCCAAATTCACCCCTCCACTTT. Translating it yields CASSRNNPNSPLHF.

CDR3 sequence: CASSRRLAGGPFTGELFF. In DNA form, the CDR3 reads TGTGCCAGCAGCCGTCGACTAGCGGGGGGACCGTTCACCGGGGAGCTGTTTTTT. The genes are TRBV11-2 and TRBJ2-2, with 13 positions matching TRBD2. V shed 5 bases, J shed 4 bases, and the junction held 10 bases outside the gene matches. In germline, CDR1 is SGHAT, CDR2 FQNNGV. The CDR3 runs 18 residues.

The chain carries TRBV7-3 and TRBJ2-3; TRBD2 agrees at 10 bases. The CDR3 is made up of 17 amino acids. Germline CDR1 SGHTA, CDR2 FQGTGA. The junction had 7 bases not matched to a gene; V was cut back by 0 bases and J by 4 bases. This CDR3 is CASSLTQRGGYADTQYF. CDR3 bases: TGTGCCAGCAGCTTAACGCAGCGGGGGGGCTATGCAGATACGCAGTATTTT.

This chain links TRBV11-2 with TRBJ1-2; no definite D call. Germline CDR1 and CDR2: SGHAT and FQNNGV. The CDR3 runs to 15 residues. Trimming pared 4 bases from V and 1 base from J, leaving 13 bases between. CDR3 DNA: TGTGCCAGCAGCTCCCTGAGAGGCCGTAACTATGGCTACACCTTC. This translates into CASSSLRGRNYGYTF.

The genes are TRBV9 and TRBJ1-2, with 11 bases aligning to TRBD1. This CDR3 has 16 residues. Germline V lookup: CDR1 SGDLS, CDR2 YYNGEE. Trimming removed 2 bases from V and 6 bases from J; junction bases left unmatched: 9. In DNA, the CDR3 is TGTGCCAGCAGCGTGGGGACAGGGGGAATAGGGAATGGCTACACCTTC. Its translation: CASSVGTGGIGNGYTF.

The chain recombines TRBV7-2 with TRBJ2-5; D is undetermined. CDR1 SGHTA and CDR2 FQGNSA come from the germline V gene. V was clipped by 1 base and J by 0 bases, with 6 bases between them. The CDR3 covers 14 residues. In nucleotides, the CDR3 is TGTGCCAGCAGCTTAGGCGTGTACCAAGAGACCCAGTACTTC. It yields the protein CASSLGVYQETQYF. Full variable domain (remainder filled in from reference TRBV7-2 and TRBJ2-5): GAGVSQSPSNKVTEKGKDVELRCDPISGHTALYWYRQSLGQGLEFLIYFQGNSAPDKSGLPSDRFSAERTGGSVSTLTIQRTQQEDSAVYLCASSLGVYQETQYFGPGTRLLVL.

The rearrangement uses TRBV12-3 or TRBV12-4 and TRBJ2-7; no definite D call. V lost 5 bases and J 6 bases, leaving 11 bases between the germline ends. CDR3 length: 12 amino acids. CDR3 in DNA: TGTGCCAGCAGTACCCTGAGAGGCGAGCAGTACTTC. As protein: CASSTLRGEQYF.

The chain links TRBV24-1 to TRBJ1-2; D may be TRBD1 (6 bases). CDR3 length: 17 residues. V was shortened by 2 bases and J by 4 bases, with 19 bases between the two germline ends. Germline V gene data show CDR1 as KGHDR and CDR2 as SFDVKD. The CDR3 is CATSDSTTGIVGYGYTF. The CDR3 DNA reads TGTGCCACCAGTGATTCAACAACAGGGATCGTTGGCTATGGCTACACCTTC.

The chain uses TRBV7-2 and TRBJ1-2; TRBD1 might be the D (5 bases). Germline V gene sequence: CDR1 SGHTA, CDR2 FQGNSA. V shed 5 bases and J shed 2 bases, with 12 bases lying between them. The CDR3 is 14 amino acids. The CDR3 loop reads CASSRDSENYGYTF. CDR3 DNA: TGTGCCAGCAGCCGCGACAGTGAAAACTATGGCTACACCTTC.